This T cell receptor (beta chain) is from a study of blood T cell repertoires in COVID-19. This table comes from immunoSEQ multiplex PCR, and its TCRdb copy is limited to in-frame clones, with some not included. The sample gives hundreds of thousands of clones, 75% to 85% of which show up once; roughly 8% is in the top ten. Germline V gives CDR1 LGHNA, CDR2 YNFKEQ. The CDR3 is made up of 12 amino acids. V was cut by 4 bases and J by 2 bases, with 3 bases left in between. The receptor comes from a woman aged 80 or over with COVID-19, enrolled during active disease. The rearrangement links TRBV4-2 to TRBJ2-1; D gene unclear. The source material was peripheral blood. The CDR3 is CASSPTYNEQFF. The CDR3 DNA reads as TGTGCCAGCAGCCCTACCTACAATGAGCAGTTCTTC.